A selection of T cell receptor beta chains follows, all from one sample in a study of post-analysis software for immune sequencing data. TCRdb re-called the PCR reads through MiXCR, storing one row per CDR3 protein. The sample includes fewer than 600,000 distinct CDR3 sequences, roughly 45% of them seen just once. Source material: blood. These receptors all come from a girl between 5 and 17 years old with multiple sclerosis. The CDR3 runs from the conserved cysteine through the conserved F or W. The D gene is left open where the match is weak. Expanded clones get a size class; other rows say once, few or many, or leave the size out.

d_gene: TRBD1
abundance: -
j_gene: TRBJ2-7
v_gene: TRBV20-1
CDR3aa: CSARDPTRTGVGYEQYF
CDR3nt: TGCAGTGCTAGAGACCCCACCAGGACAGGGGTCGGCTACGAGCAGTACTTC

d_gene: TRBD1
abundance: -
j_gene: TRBJ1-1
v_gene: TRBV10-3
CDR3aa: CAISGLTGGTTEAFF
CDR3nt: TGTGCCATCAGTGGGTTAACAGGGGGGACCACTGAAGCTTTCTTT

d_gene: -
abundance: -
j_gene: TRBJ2-1
v_gene: TRBV4-1
CDR3aa: CASSPSRDGWDEQFF
CDR3nt: TGCGCCAGCAGCCCCTCGCGGGACGGGTGGGATGAGCAGTTCTTC

d_gene: -
abundance: -
j_gene: TRBJ2-7
v_gene: TRBV20-1
CDR3aa: CSATDPEMFYEQYF
CDR3nt: TGCAGTGCTACAGACCCAGAGATGTTCTACGAGCAGTACTTC

d_gene: TRBD1
abundance: -
j_gene: TRBJ2-1
v_gene: TRBV28
CDR3aa: CASTLAGQGGYEQFF
CDR3nt: TGTGCCAGCACCCTCGCGGGACAGGGGGGTTATGAGCAGTTCTTC

d_gene: -
abundance: once
j_gene: TRBJ2-3
v_gene: TRBV27
CDR3aa: CASSLYVVTDTQYF
CDR3nt: TGTGCCAGCAGTTTATACGTAGTTACAGATACGCAGTATTTT

d_gene: -
abundance: -
j_gene: TRBJ2-7
v_gene: TRBV6-5
CDR3aa: CASSYSVGGSYEQYF
CDR3nt: TGTGCCAGCAGTTACTCTGTAGGGGGATCCTACGAGCAGTACTTC

d_gene: TRBD1
abundance: -
j_gene: TRBJ2-3
v_gene: TRBV29-1
CDR3aa: CSVEGQGSTDTQYF
CDR3nt: TGCAGCGTTGAGGGACAGGGTAGCACAGATACGCAGTATTTT

d_gene: TRBD2
abundance: many
j_gene: TRBJ2-7
v_gene: TRBV20-1
CDR3aa: CSARGGSSYEQYF
CDR3nt: TGCAGTGCTAGAGGCGGGAGCTCCTACGAGCAGTACTTC

d_gene: -
abundance: -
j_gene: TRBJ2-7
v_gene: TRBV29-1
CDR3aa: CSVETQGGSYEQYF
CDR3nt: TGCAGCGTTGAGACTCAGGGCGGCTCCTACGAGCAGTACTTC

d_gene: TRBD2
abundance: few
j_gene: TRBJ2-5
v_gene: TRBV3-1
CDR3aa: CASSLLAGGPQRETQYF
CDR3nt: TGTGCCAGCAGTCTTTTGGCGGGAGGGCCTCAAAGGGAGACCCAGTACTTC

d_gene: TRBD1
abundance: -
j_gene: TRBJ2-7
v_gene: TRBV5-1
CDR3aa: CASSTGTGNYEQYF
CDR3nt: TGCGCCAGCAGCACCGGGACAGGAAACTACGAGCAGTACTTC

d_gene: -
abundance: -
j_gene: TRBJ1-5
v_gene: TRBV20-1
CDR3aa: CSARPSGEYQPQHF
CDR3nt: TGCAGTGCTAGACCCTCAGGGGAGTATCAGCCCCAGCATTTT

d_gene: -
abundance: few
j_gene: TRBJ2-1
v_gene: TRBV4-1
CDR3aa: CASSLGVDSSYNEQFF
CDR3nt: TGCGCCAGCAGCCTCGGGGTCGATAGCTCCTACAATGAGCAGTTCTTC

d_gene: -
abundance: -
j_gene: TRBJ2-7
v_gene: TRBV9
CDR3aa: CASSVDGQVTSAEQYF
CDR3nt: TGTGCCAGCAGCGTAGACGGGCAGGTAACGTCCGCCGAGCAGTACTTC

d_gene: -
abundance: -
j_gene: TRBJ2-3
v_gene: TRBV6-6
CDR3aa: CASSTILPPRADTQYF
CDR3nt: TGTGCCAGCAGTACTATCCTCCCGCCTCGAGCAGATACGCAGTATTTT

d_gene: TRBD2
abundance: -
j_gene: TRBJ2-1
v_gene: TRBV6-2/TRBV6-3
CDR3aa: CASSSSGSVNEQFF
CDR3nt: TGTGCCAGCAGTTCTAGCGGGAGTGTGAATGAGCAGTTCTTC

d_gene: TRBD2
abundance: -
j_gene: TRBJ2-1
v_gene: TRBV19
CDR3aa: CASSMGLAGGYEQFF
CDR3nt: TGTGCCAGTAGTATGGGACTAGCGGGAGGATATGAGCAGTTCTTC

d_gene: TRBD2
abundance: few
j_gene: TRBJ2-5
v_gene: TRBV7-6
CDR3aa: CASSSGLAGDKETQYF
CDR3nt: TGTGCCAGCAGCTCGGGACTAGCGGGAGACAAAGAGACCCAGTACTTC

d_gene: -
abundance: -
j_gene: TRBJ2-6
v_gene: TRBV12-3/TRBV12-4
CDR3aa: CASSLAGRDLSGANVMTF
CDR3nt: TGTGCCAGCAGTTTAGCGGGCAGGGATCTCTCTGGGGCCAACGTCATGACTTTC

d_gene: -
abundance: -
j_gene: TRBJ1-2
v_gene: TRBV4-1
CDR3aa: CASSPPGQNNYGYTF
CDR3nt: TGCGCCAGCAGCCCCCCCGGACAGAATAACTATGGCTACACCTTC

d_gene: -
abundance: -
j_gene: TRBJ1-1
v_gene: TRBV2
CDR3aa: CASRPEGDTEAFF
CDR3nt: TGTGCCAGCAGGCCGGAGGGGGACACTGAAGCTTTCTTT

d_gene: TRBD2
abundance: -
j_gene: TRBJ2-1
v_gene: TRBV30
CDR3aa: CACGLESYNEQFF
CDR3nt: TGTGCCTGCGGACTAGAATCCTACAATGAGCAGTTCTTC